This entry features one TCR beta chain sequence. In germline, CDR1 is SEHNR, CDR2 FQNEAQ (reference sequence). The CDR3 runs 14 residues. V was shortened by 5 bases and J by 6 bases, with 13 bases between the two germline ends. Sequencing used immunoSEQ multiplex PCR; TCRdb keeps in-frame clones, though not all of them. The repertoire holds under 50,000 clones, over 85% seen once, with 2.1% in the top ten. This entry is derived from a study of cytomegalovirus exposure and HLA in healthy donors. Sequenced material: PBMCs. This TCR was sampled from a woman in her late teens or twenties in good health and CMV-seronegative. The chain joins TRBV7-9 to TRBJ1-4, with D tentatively TRBD1 (6 bases). This chain's CDR3 is CASSLPGTYEKLFF. DNA for the CDR3: TGTGCCAGCAGCCTTCCGGGGACATATGAAAAACTGTTTTTT.